This T cell receptor (beta chain) was recorded in a study of blood T cell repertoires in COVID-19. Turning to the study itself: Both acute and convalescent COVID-19 samples were obtained from the United States, Italy and Spain. Nucleic acid was either cDNA or gDNA, and it came from T cells, B-cell-depleted T cells, or PBMCs.

Methods used by the authors: Reference gene primer amplification yielded estimated nucleated cell counts. Sequencing was performed with immunoSEQ multiplex PCR; in TCRdb, only in-frame clones are kept and a portion is missing. D and trimming were read from the DNA, whereas the V and J calls and clone size are those reported in that table. Of some 250,000 clones listed, about 86% are singletons. It was during active infection that Seattle patients were enrolled and then longitudinally followed. Deletions cut 7 bases from V and 0 bases from J, with 7 bases between. This CDR3 has 13 amino acids. Per the germline V gene, CDR1 is MNHEY and CDR2 is SVGAGI.

The specimen was peripheral blood. The source is a woman aged 25 to 39 with COVID-19, enrolled during active disease. This chain joins TRBV6-5 and TRBJ1-3; D not resolved. The CDR3 here is CASTLSSGNTIYF. CDR3 in DNA: TGTGCCAGCACCCTGAGCTCTGGAAACACCATATATTTT.